This T cell receptor beta chain was found in a study of OX40 agonist ivuxolimab in advanced cancers. Across the whole study: Patients assigned to dose escalation were diagnosed with hepatocellular carcinoma, melanoma, renal cell or head and neck cancer.

Repertoires were generated with immunoSEQ multiplex PCR, while TCRdb's copy carries only in-frame clones and drops some. The sample records about 36,000 clones, 70% to 80% being singletons. The CDR3 has 13 residues. V was clipped by 4 bases and J by 3 bases, with 9 bases between them. CDR1 and CDR2 (germline): ENHRY, SYGVKD. The receptor comes from an adult with an advanced solid tumor such as melanoma, head and neck, liver or kidney cancer. The gene calls are TRBV10-3 and TRBJ2-5; TRBD1 or TRBD2 may be the D gene (5 bases each). The source was CD4+ or CD8+ T cells sorted from blood, collected in a trial of the OX40 agonist ivuxolimab. CDR3 bases: TGTGCCATCAGTGTCGGGGACGAAGAGACCCAGTACTTC. As protein: CAISVGDEETQYF.